The present T cell receptor (beta chain) was sequenced within a study of beta chain features in type 1 diabetes listed by TCRdb under 2018. Regarding the complete study: Patients and healthy donors did not differ in mean age, gender distribution, total cell number or subset yield. Across all samples, fewer than 110,000,000 sorted cells were examined, and cell number per subset correlated strongly with RNA yield. In the study, recently diagnosed type 1 diabetes patients and matched healthy donors were compared on the TCRB repertoires of their sorted circulating CD4+ T cell subsets. Regulatory and stem cell-like memory subsets were obtained from only 8 patients and about 8 healthy donors, while naive and central memory subsets were obtained from all 30 or so donors.

Each donor gave one peripheral blood draw, averaging approximately 110 mL, which was collected into heparinised tubes. Naive, central memory, regulatory and stem cell-like memory CD4+ T cells were sorted on a BD FACSAria II using a panel including CD45RO, CCR7, CD25, CD127, CD95 and CD27. Every sorted population had a purity above 95%. PBMCs were isolated right away by Lymphoprep density gradient centrifugation and were stained directly, without culture. To minimize batch effects, samples were stained and sorted in pairs, one healthy donor with one patient per experiment. This clone has a handful of counts. The antigen it binds to is not known. No much larger clone is present one base from it, and per-base qualities are unavailable. Other DNA sequences in this sample translate to the same CDR3. The paper's findings and limits, for the study overall: Sequencing cDNA rather than genomic DNA could over-represent highly expressing activated cells, although activation and CD3 levels did not differ between groups. Only small numbers of individuals were included in the HLA sub-analyses, which left unresolved whether HLA type had any influence on TCRB rearrangement. A moderate but significant shortening of TCRB CDR3 length was observed in type 1 diabetes patients in all four CD4+ subsets. Naive, central memory and regulatory TCRB repertoires appeared to be more alike among patients than among healthy donors. Fewer insertions and more nucleotide deletions at VDJ recombination sites were observed in patients with type 1 diabetes, implying thymic rearrangement abnormalities. PCR may preferentially amplify shorter templates, but because patient and control samples were amplified and corrected together, any resulting skew would affect both groups equally.

The High Capacity cDNA Reverse Transcription Kit was used to reverse transcribe all of the isolated RNA, meaning that expressed TCRB transcripts were what got sequenced. Naive, central memory and regulatory T cell samples underwent deep immunoSEQ sequencing, averaging roughly 3.5 million total reads per sample. After sorted cells were lysed in RLT buffer, RNA was extracted with DNase-treated RNeasy Micro or Mini kits, with the choice depending on cell number. Each cell subset was processed separately to prevent cross-contamination, with patient and healthy donor samples processed together. TCRB sequences were amplified from cDNA with the immunoSEQ multiplex PCR, producing 87-bp fragments spanning the CDR3 region. Sequencing of the amplicons was performed on the Illumina HiSeq platform. The paper's processing steps were these. Synthetic template baselines were used to correct PCR bias computationally, reads within Hamming distance 2 were collapsed together, and singletons that could not be merged were discarded. By aligning reads against IMGT, V, D and J genes, CDR3 length, and insertions or deletions at six rearrangement sites were assigned. Clonotype counts were normalized to sorted cell number within each subset before computing true diversity and Gini coefficients with the tcR R package. Repertoire sharing was quantified using the overlap coefficient calculated on TCRB nucleotide sequences. As a proxy for the pre-selection repertoire, out-of-frame TCRB sequences from naive cells were analyzed. This immuneACCESS table, as held by TCRdb, lists in-frame sequences with V and J called but not all clones. Of the missing ones, under half trace to an unresolved V gene in checked studies; the others have no known cause. V and J calls and clone size are copied from that table; D and trimming were computed from the DNA. The sample includes hundreds of thousands of clones, with about 16% observed a single time. The leading ten clones occupy approximately 0.093% of the sample.

The trim is 0 bases for V and 0 bases for J, with a gap of 8 bases between the germline ends. From its cysteine to its phenylalanine, the CDR3 spans 14 amino acids. The retained sequence is limited to the CDR3, 42 bases, with the frame set at the first base. CDR1 is given as GTSNPN and CDR2 as SVGIG, both from the germline V gene (reference sequence). The receptor's source is a man between 18 and 35 years old in good health. The rearrangement combines TRBV30 with TRBJ1-1; the best D guess is TRBD1, with 5 bases matching. Input material: naive CD4+ T cells from blood. In the paper's terms, the cell subset or site label means: true naive CD4+ T cells. CDR3 reads: CAWSVRGLNTEAFF. The nucleotides are TGTGCCTGGAGTGTACGGGGGTTGAACACTGAAGCTTTCTTT.